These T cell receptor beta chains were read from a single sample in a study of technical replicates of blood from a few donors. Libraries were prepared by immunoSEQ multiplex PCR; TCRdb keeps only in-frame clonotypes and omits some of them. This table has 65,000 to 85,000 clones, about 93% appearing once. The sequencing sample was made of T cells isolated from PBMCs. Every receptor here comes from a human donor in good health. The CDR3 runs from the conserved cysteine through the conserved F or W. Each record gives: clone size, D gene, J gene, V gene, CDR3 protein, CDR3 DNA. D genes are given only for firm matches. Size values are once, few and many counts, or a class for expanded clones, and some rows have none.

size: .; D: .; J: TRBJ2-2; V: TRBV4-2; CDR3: CASSQEQRIGNRNTGELFF; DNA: TGTGCCAGCAGCCAAGAGCAGCGAATAGGAAATCGGAACACCGGGGAGCTGTTTTTT
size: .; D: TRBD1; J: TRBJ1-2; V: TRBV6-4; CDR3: CASRPGGSGYGYTF; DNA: TGTGCCAGCAGGCCAGGGGGCAGTGGCTATGGCTACACCTTC
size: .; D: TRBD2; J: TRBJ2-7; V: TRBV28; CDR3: CASSGPSGRAHTPYEQYF; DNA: TGTGCCAGCAGTGGTCCGAGCGGGAGGGCTCACACCCCCTACGAGCAGTACTTC
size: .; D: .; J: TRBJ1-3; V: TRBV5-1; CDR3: CASSLASVSISGNTIYF; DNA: TGCGCCAGCAGCTTGGCGTCAGTTTCGATCTCTGGAAACACCATATATTTT
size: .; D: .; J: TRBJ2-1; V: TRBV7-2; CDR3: CASSLVRLWNEQFF; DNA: TGTGCCAGCAGCTTAGTCCGACTGTGGAATGAGCAGTTCTTC
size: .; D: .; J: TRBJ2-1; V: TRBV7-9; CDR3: CASRSTAYNEQFF; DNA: TGTGCCAGCAGATCCACAGCCTACAATGAGCAGTTCTTC
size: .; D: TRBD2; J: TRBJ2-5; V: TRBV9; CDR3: CASSPTQGLAQETQYF; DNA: TGTGCCAGCAGCCCAACCCAGGGACTAGCACAAGAGACCCAGTACTTC
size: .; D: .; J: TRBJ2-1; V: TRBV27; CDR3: CASRHQPSGSSYNEQFF; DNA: TGTGCCAGCAGGCACCAACCTTCGGGGAGCTCCTACAATGAGCAGTTCTTC
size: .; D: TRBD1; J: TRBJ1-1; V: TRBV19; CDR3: CASSTGQGADEAFF; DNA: TGTGCCAGTAGTACTGGACAGGGGGCAGATGAAGCTTTCTTT
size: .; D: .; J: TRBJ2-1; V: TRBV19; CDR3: CASSITSGPSEQFF; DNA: TGTGCCAGTAGTATAACTAGTGGGCCGAGTGAGCAGTTCTTC
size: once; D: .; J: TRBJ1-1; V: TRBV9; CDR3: CASSVVTRYDTEAFF; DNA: TGTGCCAGCAGCGTAGTGACTAGATACGACACTGAAGCTTTCTTT
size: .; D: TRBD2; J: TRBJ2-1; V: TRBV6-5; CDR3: CASSALAGIYNEQFF; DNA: TGTGCCAGCAGTGCACTAGCGGGAATCTACAATGAGCAGTTCTTC
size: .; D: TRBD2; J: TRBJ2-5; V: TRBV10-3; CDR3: CAIRPGLAKETQYF; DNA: TGTGCCATCAGGCCGGGACTAGCGAAGGAGACCCAGTACTTC
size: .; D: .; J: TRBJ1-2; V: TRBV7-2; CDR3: CASSLVSFGANYGYTF; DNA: TGTGCCAGCAGCTTAGTAAGTTTCGGAGCTAACTATGGCTACACCTTC
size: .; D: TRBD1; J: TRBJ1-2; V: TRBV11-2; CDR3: CASSLEGQGAIDGYTF; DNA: TGTGCCAGCAGCTTAGAAGGCCAGGGGGCAATCGATGGCTACACCTTC
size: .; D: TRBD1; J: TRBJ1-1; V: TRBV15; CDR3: CATSRGGQGRENTEAFF; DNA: TGTGCCACCAGCAGAGGGGGACAGGGACGGGAGAACACTGAAGCTTTCTTT
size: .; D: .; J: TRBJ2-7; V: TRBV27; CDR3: CASSFLPPASGVF; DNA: TGTGCCAGCAGTTTCCTACCACCGGCTTCCGGGGTCTTC
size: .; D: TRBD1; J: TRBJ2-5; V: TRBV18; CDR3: CASSPGQGETQYF; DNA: TGTGCCAGCTCACCGGGACAGGGCGAGACCCAGTACTTC
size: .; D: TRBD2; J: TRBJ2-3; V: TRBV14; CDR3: CASSQEGLDPQYF; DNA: TGTGCCAGCAGCCAAGAAGGACTAGATCCGCAGTATTTT
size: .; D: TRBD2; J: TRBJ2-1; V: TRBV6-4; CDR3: CASSDSAGGDYNEQFF; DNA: TGTGCCAGCAGTGACTCAGCGGGAGGTGACTACAATGAGCAGTTCTTC
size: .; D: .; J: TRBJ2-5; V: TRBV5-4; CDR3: CASSLQGGETQYF; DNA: TGTGCCAGCAGCTTACAGGGTGGGGAGACCCAGTACTTC
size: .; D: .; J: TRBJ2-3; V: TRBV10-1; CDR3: CASSESLRGSIIWPDTQYF; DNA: TGCGCCAGCAGTGAGTCTCTGCGAGGGAGCATAATCTGGCCAGATACGCAGTATTTT
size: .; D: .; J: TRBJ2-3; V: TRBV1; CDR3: CTSEPGLASKEPTDTQYF; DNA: TGCACCAGCGAACCGGGACTAGCTAGCAAGGAACCCACAGATACGCAGTATTTT
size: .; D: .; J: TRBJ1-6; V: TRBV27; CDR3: CASSFRVPQGDSPLHF; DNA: TGTGCCAGCAGTTTCAGGGTCCCACAGGGAGATTCCCCCCTCCACTTT
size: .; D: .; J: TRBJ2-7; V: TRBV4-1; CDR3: CASSQEGGLTLIGEQYF; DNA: TGCGCCAGCAGCCAAGAAGGGGGACTAACCCTTATCGGCGAGCAGTACTTC
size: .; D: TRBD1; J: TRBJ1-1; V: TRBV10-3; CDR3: CAISASTGQAFF; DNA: TGTGCCATCAGCGCCTCGACAGGGCAGGCTTTCTTT
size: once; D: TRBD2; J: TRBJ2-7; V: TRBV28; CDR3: CASIYRGTSGRNYEQYF; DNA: TGTGCCAGCATATACCGTGGGACTAGCGGGAGGAATTACGAGCAGTACTTC
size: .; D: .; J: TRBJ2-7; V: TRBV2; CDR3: CASKTGPYEQYF; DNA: TGTGCCAGCAAGACAGGTCCCTACGAGCAGTACTTC
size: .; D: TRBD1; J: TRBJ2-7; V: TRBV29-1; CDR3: CSVSTTGGSYEQYF; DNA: TGCAGCGTTAGCACTACAGGGGGGTCCTACGAGCAGTACTTC
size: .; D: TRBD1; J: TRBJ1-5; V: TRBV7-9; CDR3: CASSLVRKGANQPQHF; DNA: TGTGCCAGCAGCTTAGTGAGAAAGGGGGCCAATCAGCCCCAGCATTTT
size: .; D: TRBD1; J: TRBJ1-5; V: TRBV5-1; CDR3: CASSLTGTVAGGQPQHF; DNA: TGCGCCAGCAGCTTGACTGGTACGGTGGCAGGGGGACAGCCCCAGCATTTT
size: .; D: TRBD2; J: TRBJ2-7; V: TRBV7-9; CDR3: CASSFGGGGYEQYF; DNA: TGTGCCAGCAGCTTCGGGGGGGGAGGCTACGAGCAGTACTTC
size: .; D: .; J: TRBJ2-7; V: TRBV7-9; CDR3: CASSSWTFIDEQYF; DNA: TGTGCCAGCAGCTCGTGGACATTTATCGACGAGCAGTACTTC
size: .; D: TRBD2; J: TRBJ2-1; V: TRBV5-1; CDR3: CASSRMAGGNNEQFF; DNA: TGCGCCAGCAGCAGGATGGCGGGAGGTAACAATGAGCAGTTCTTC
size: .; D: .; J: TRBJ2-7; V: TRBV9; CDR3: CASSVGGRSYEQYF; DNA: TGTGCCAGCAGCGTAGGGGGGCGCTCCTACGAGCAGTACTTC